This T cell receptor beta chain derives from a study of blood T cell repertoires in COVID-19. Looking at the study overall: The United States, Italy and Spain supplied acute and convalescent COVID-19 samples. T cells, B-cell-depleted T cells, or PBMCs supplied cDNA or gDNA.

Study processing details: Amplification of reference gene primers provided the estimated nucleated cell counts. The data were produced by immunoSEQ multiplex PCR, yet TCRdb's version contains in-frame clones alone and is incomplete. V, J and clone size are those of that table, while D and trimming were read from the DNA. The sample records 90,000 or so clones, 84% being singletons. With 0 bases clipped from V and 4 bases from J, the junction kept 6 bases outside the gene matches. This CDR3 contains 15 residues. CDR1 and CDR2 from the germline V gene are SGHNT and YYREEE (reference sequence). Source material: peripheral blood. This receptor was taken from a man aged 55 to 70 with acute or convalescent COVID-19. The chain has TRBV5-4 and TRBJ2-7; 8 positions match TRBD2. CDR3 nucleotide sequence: TGTGCCAGCAGCTTGGATTCCGGGGGGGCTTACGAGCAGTACTTC. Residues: CASSLDSGGAYEQYF.